These 25 T cell receptor beta chains originate from one sample sequenced in a study of cytomegalovirus exposure and HLA in healthy donors (dated by TCRdb to the late 2010s). The protocol used for the library was the immunoSEQ multiplex PCR assay. What TCRdb holds here is the immuneACCESS table cut down to in-frame rearrangements. Part of the clones is not present; checked against another copy, under half of the missing clones reflect an unresolved V gene, and the others are unexplained. The sample table shows 100,000 to 150,000 clones, and 88% are seen once. The ten biggest clones cover 1.4% to 1.5% of the sample. The specimen sequenced was PBMCs. Receptors were obtained from a man aged 30-40 years in good health and CMV-seronegative.

This clone turned up a few times. The rearrangement links TRBV6-1 to TRBJ1-1; D unclear. Germline CDR1 reads MNHNS; CDR2 reads SASEGT. Trimming shortened V by 3 bases and J by 1 base, and 3 bases separated the two germline ends. CDR3 length: 12 amino acids. CDR3 protein: CASSDKNTEAFF. In nucleotides, the CDR3 is TGTGCCAGCAGTGACAAGAACACTGAAGCTTTCTTT.

This clone was seen once. The V gene is TRBV19, the J gene TRBJ2-7, with 9 positions matching TRBD2. The CDR3 is 15 amino acids. The germline CDR1 and CDR2 sequences are LNHDA and SQIVND (reference sequence). Trimming removed 5 bases from V and 4 bases from J; junction bases left unmatched: 9. DNA of the CDR3: TGTGCCAGTAGTCGGATTAGCGGGAGTAAGTACGAGCAGTACTTC. Translating gives CASSRISGSKYEQYF.

The chain uses TRBV7-3 and TRBJ2-2, with a possible D match to TRBD1 (5 bases). Germline CDR1 SGHTA, CDR2 FQGTGA. CDR3 length: 13 amino acids. The ends were cut back, 7 bases at V and 7 bases at J, with 13 bases in the middle. CDR3 amino acids: CASTLKTGGELFF. The DNA for the CDR3 is TGTGCCAGCACCCTCAAAACAGGCGGGGAGCTGTTTTTT.

J is TRBJ1-4 and V is TRBV30; D is uncertain. Germline V lookup: CDR1 GTSNPN, CDR2 SVGIG (reference sequence). V lost 2 bases, J lost 7 bases, and 17 bases lay in between. The CDR3 is 15 amino acids. The DNA for the CDR3 is TGTGCCTGGAGTATAATGACGGGGAGGGCTGAAAAACTGTTTTTT. This encodes CAWSIMTGRAEKLFF.

The chain recombines TRBV6-1 with TRBJ2-3, with 8 nucleotides matching TRBD1. Germline trimming cut 8 bases from V and 0 bases from J; bases unmatched to any gene: 7. This CDR3 contains 15 residues. Germline loops: CDR1 MNHNS, CDR2 SASEGT. The CDR3 sequence: CASARTGSSTDTQYF. The CDR3 region has the DNA TGTGCCAGCGCCAGGACAGGGTCTAGCACAGATACGCAGTATTTT.

The chain combines TRBV5-1 with TRBJ2-3, with a tentative D call TRBD1 (5 bases). The V and J ends lost 0 bases and 4 bases respectively, with 21 bases between them. Germline CDR1 and CDR2: SGHRS and YFSETQ. CDR3 length: 18 amino acids. The CDR3 DNA follows: TGCGCCAGCAGCTTGGAATACTCTCCGGCAGGGTGGGCAGATACGCAGTATTTT. Translating it yields CASSLEYSPAGWADTQYF.

This clone was observed once. The chain uses TRBV6-6 and TRBJ1-1; no reliable D call. The CDR3 is 12 residues long. Trimming cost V 0 bases and J 6 bases, with 5 bases left between them. Per germline, CDR1 MNHNY and CDR2 SVGAGI (reference sequence). The CDR3 sequence is CASSYSGSEAFF. In nucleotides, the CDR3 is TGTGCCAGCAGTTACTCCGGGTCTGAAGCTTTCTTT.

V is TRBV5-1 and J is TRBJ2-3; 11 bases align to TRBD2. The junction had 2 bases not matched to a gene; V was cut back by 4 bases and J by 4 bases. The CDR3 is made up of 14 amino acids. Germline V CDR1 and CDR2: SGHRS, YFSETQ. The CDR3 is CASSTSGSADTQYF. As DNA, the CDR3 is TGCGCCAGCAGCACTAGCGGGAGTGCAGATACGCAGTATTTT.

The chain employs TRBV7-6 and TRBJ2-1; 7 bases align to TRBD2. The CDR3 loop spans 16 amino acids. Germline V gene sequence: CDR1 SGHVS, CDR2 FNYEAQ. V shed 4 bases and J 0 bases; nucleotides not matched to a gene: 6. CDR3 sequence (DNA): TGTGCCAGCAGCTATGTGGGGGGGAGCTCCTACAATGAGCAGTTCTTC. Translated, it gives CASSYVGGSSYNEQFF.

The chain employs TRBV9 and TRBJ2-3; D is uncertain. V shed 4 bases and J shed 6 bases, with 18 bases lying between them. Germline CDR1 is SGDLS and CDR2 is YYNGEE. The length of the CDR3 is 15 residues. CDR3 protein: CASSPQPEQADTQYF. CDR3 in DNA: TGTGCCAGCAGCCCCCAGCCGGAGCAAGCGGATACGCAGTATTTT.

V and J are TRBV6-5 and TRBJ2-7, with D unresolved. CDR3 length: 14 residues. Trimming removed 4 bases at V and 7 bases at J, with 17 bases between. Germline assignment: CDR1 MNHEY and CDR2 SVGAGI. The CDR3, as DNA: TGTGCCAGCAGTTCCCTTCGAAAAAGCAGGGAGCAGTACTTC. Amino acids: CASSSLRKSREQYF.

The chain employs TRBV19 and TRBJ2-3; perhaps TRBD1 as D (5 bases). This CDR3 contains 17 residues. Germline loops: CDR1 LNHDA, CDR2 SQIVND (reference sequence). V was shortened by 4 bases and J by 0 bases, with 17 bases between the two germline ends. Written as DNA, the CDR3 is TGTGCCAGTAGTAAGTTGGGCCGACAGTCTAGCACAGATACGCAGTATTTT. This codes for CASSKLGRQSSTDTQYF.

The count of this clone is one. The chain employs TRBV6-5 and TRBJ2-7; tentatively, D is TRBD1 (6 bases). Trimming shortened V by 4 bases and J by 2 bases, and 18 bases separated the two germline ends. Germline V CDR1 and CDR2: MNHEY, SVGAGI. The CDR3 totals 16 residues. CDR3 coding DNA: TGTGCCAGCAGTTGGGATGGCAGGGGCGACCCCTACGAGCAGTACTTC. It specifies CASSWDGRGDPYEQYF.

The chain is built from TRBV5-1 and TRBJ2-3, with D perhaps matching TRBD1 (5 bases). The CDR3 has 14 residues. Deletions cut 5 bases from V and 1 base from J, with 11 bases between. Germline-derived CDR1 and CDR2 are SGHRS and YFSETQ. CDR3 nucleotides: TGCGCCAGCAGGGAAGTAGGGGGCACAGATACGCAGTATTTT. Amino acids: CASREVGGTDTQYF. Supplemented by reference TRBV5-1 and TRBJ2-3, the full variable domain reads KAGVTQTPRYLIKTRGQQVTLSCSPISGHRSVSWYQQTPGQGLQFLFEYFSETQRNKGNFPGRFSGRQFSNSRSEMNVSTLELGDSALYLCASREVGGTDTQYFGPGTRLTVL.

This clone occurred a few times. The chain joins TRBV6-5 to TRBJ2-7; D perhaps matches TRBD2 (6 bases). V lost 3 bases, J lost 0 bases, and 12 bases lay in between. This CDR3 region has 15 residues. Germline V gene sequence: CDR1 MNHEY, CDR2 SVGAGI. The CDR3 DNA reads TGTGCCAGCAGTTATTTTGGGGGGAGCTCCTACGAGCAGTACTTC. It is translated as CASSYFGGSSYEQYF.

This clone was seen only a few times. V and J are TRBV27 and TRBJ1-5, with D maybe TRBD1 (5 bases). CDR1 is MNHEY and CDR2 is SMNVEV in the germline V gene (reference sequence). The CDR3 is 13 amino acids. The V end lost 2 bases, the J end lost 4 bases, and 6 bases lay between the germline ends. The chain's CDR3 is CASSLKGNQPQHF. The CDR3 DNA sequence: TGTGCCAGCAGTTTAAAGGGGAATCAGCCCCAGCATTTT.

The V gene is TRBV12-5, the J gene TRBJ2-7; 8 bases match TRBD2. Per the germline V gene, CDR1 is LGHNT and CDR2 is FRNRAP. The CDR3 has 19 residues. V shed 1 base and J 2 bases; nucleotides not matched to a gene: 16. The CDR3 sequence is CASGLASRWVREETYEQYF. The CDR3 region has the DNA TGTGCTAGTGGTTTGGCGTCCCGATGGGTGCGGGAGGAAACCTACGAGCAGTACTTC.

This clone was detected only once. The V gene is TRBV27, the J gene TRBJ2-3; no reliable D call. Trimming removed 2 bases at V and 2 bases at J, with 11 bases between. CDR3 length equals 15 residues. Looked up from germline, CDR1 is MNHEY and CDR2 is SMNVEV (reference sequence). The CDR3 nucleotides read TGTGCCAGCAGTTTAAGCCCCCTTTCCACAGATACGCAGTATTTT. Amino acid sequence: CASSLSPLSTDTQYF.

The genes are TRBV27 and TRBJ2-7; 7 nucleotides agree with TRBD1. The CDR3 contains 13 residues. Per the germline V gene, CDR1 is MNHEY and CDR2 is SMNVEV (reference sequence). The ends lost 6 bases at V and 1 base at J; junction bases unmatched: 3. The CDR3, as DNA: TGTGCCAGCAGGTCCAGGGGGTCCTACGAGCAGTACTTC. Its translation is CASRSRGSYEQYF.

A single count supports this clone. The chain links TRBV7-3 to TRBJ2-1; 7 bases match TRBD1. This CDR3 is built from 15 residues. Germline values: CDR1 SGHTA, CDR2 FQGTGA. V shed 4 bases, J shed 2 bases, and the junction held 5 bases outside the gene matches. The CDR3 nucleotides read TGTGCCAGCAGCTATAACAGGGGAACCTACAATGAGCAGTTCTTC. Translated: CASSYNRGTYNEQFF.

This CDR3 reads CASSQVGSSYNEQFF. The DNA for the CDR3 is TGCGCCAGCAGCCAGGTCGGGAGTTCTTACAATGAGCAGTTCTTC. The V call is TRBV4-1, the J call TRBJ2-1; D is perhaps TRBD2 (6 bases). Trimming shortened V by 3 bases and J by 4 bases, and 13 bases separated the two germline ends. The germline V gene has CDR1 MGHRA and CDR2 YSYEKL. The CDR3 runs 15 residues.

The chain is built from TRBV5-5 and TRBJ1-5; 8 positions agree with TRBD1. This CDR3 is built from 14 residues. Germline CDR1 SGHKS, CDR2 YYEKEE (reference sequence). With V trimmed by 4 bases and J by 7 bases, 7 bases remained unmatched. CDR3 coding DNA: TGTGCCAGCAGCATAGACAGGGGAGGGCAGCCCCAGCATTTT. It codes for CASSIDRGGQPQHF. The full variable domain, completed using reference TRBV5-5 and TRBJ1-5, is DAGVTQSPTHLIKTRGQQVTLRCSPISGHKSVSWYQQVLGQGPQFIFQYYEKEERGRGNFPDRFSARQFPNYSSELNVNALLLGDSALYLCASSIDRGGQPQHFGDGTRLSIL.

This chain uses TRBV4-3 with TRBJ2-1; 8 bases are a match to TRBD1. CDR1 is LGHNA and CDR2 is YSLEER in the germline V gene. The J segment lost 8 bases and the V segment lost 0 bases, leaving 9 bases of the junction unmatched. This CDR3 has 16 residues. The CDR3 sequence: CASSQDRARGPDEQFF. The CDR3 nucleotides are TGCGCCAGCAGCCAAGATCGGGCCAGGGGGCCAGATGAGCAGTTCTTC.

This clone has just one count. J is TRBJ2-1 and V is TRBV30, with 8 nucleotides matching TRBD2. After removal of 2 bases from V and 6 bases from J, the junction contained 9 bases not matched to a gene. From germline, CDR1 is GTSNPN and CDR2 SVGIG (reference sequence). CDR3 length: 15 residues. CDR3 nucleotide sequence: TGTGCCTGGAGTATCCCGGGACTAGTCCCCAATGAGCAGTTCTTC. As protein: CAWSIPGLVPNEQFF. Supplemented by reference TRBV30 and TRBJ2-1, the full variable domain reads SQTIHQWPATLVQPVGSPLSLECTVEGTSNPNLYWYRQAAGRGLQLLFYSVGIGQISSEVPQNLSASRPQDRQFILSSKKLLLSDSGFYLCAWSIPGLVPNEQFFGPGTRLTVL.

The V and J genes are TRBV9 and TRBJ2-2, with 9 bases lining up with TRBD2. The CDR3 sequence is 16 residues long. Trimming at V came to 4 bases and at J to 8 bases, leaving 12 bases not matched to a gene. Germline CDR1 is SGDLS and CDR2 is YYNGEE. CDR3 DNA: TGTGCCAGCAGCCCCCGGACTAGCGCGGGGGCGGGGGAGCTGTTTTTT. Its protein product is CASSPRTSAGAGELFF. Combining the CDR3 with reference TRBV9 and TRBJ2-2 gives the whole variable domain DSGVTQTPKHLITATGQRVTLRCSPRSGDLSVYWYQQSLDQGLQFLIQYYNGEERAKGNILERFSAQQFPDLHSELNLSSLELGDSALYFCASSPRTSAGAGELFFGEGSRLTVL.